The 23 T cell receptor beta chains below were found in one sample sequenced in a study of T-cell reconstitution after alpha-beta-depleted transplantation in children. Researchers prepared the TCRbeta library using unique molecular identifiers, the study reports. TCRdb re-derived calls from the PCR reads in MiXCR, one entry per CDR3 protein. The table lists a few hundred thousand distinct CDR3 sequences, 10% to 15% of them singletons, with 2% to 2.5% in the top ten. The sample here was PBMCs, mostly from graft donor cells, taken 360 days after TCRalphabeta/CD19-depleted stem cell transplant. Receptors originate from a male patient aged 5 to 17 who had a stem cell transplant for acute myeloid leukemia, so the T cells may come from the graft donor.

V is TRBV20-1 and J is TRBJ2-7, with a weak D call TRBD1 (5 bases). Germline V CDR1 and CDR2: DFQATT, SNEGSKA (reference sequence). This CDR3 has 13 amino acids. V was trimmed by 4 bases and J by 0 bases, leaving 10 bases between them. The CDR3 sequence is CSATRDSSYEQYF. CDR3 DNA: TGCAGTGCTACGCGTGACAGCTCCTACGAGCAGTACTTC.

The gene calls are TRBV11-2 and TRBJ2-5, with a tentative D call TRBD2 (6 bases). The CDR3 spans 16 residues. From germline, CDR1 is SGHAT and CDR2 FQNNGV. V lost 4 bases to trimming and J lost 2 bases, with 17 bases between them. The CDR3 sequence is CASSSWDSSAQETQYF. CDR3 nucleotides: TGTGCCAGCAGCTCCTGGGACTCTAGCGCTCAAGAGACCCAGTACTTC.

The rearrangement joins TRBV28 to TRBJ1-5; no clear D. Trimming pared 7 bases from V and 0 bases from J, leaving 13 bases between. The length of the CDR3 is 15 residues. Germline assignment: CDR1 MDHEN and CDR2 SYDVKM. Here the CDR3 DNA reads TGTGCCAGCATCGATAGACAAATTAGCAATCAGCCCCAGCATTTT. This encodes CASIDRQISNQPQHF.

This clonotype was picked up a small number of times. CDR3 sequence (DNA): TGTGCCAGCAGCCGAACAGGCCTGGGGGCTTACGAGCAGTACTTC. It translates to CASSRTGLGAYEQYF. The genes are TRBV2 and TRBJ2-7; perhaps TRBD1 as D (6 bases). CDR3 length: 15 amino acids. Trimming took off 6 bases at V and 4 bases at J, with 19 bases between the two ends. Germline-derived CDR1 and CDR2 are SNHLY and FYNNEI.

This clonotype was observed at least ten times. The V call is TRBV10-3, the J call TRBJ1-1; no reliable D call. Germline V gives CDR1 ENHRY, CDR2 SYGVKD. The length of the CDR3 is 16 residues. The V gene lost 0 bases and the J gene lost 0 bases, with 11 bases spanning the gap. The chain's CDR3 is CAISESGSFMNTEAFF. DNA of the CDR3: TGTGCCATCAGTGAGTCAGGCAGCTTCATGAACACTGAAGCTTTCTTT.

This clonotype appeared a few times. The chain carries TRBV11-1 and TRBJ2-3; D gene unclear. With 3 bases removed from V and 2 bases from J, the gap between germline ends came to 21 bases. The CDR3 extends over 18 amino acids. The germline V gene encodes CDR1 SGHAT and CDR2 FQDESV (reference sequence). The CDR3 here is CASSFRAVGFTATDTQYF. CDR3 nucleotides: TGTGCCAGCAGCTTCAGAGCTGTCGGCTTCACGGCCACAGATACGCAGTATTTT.

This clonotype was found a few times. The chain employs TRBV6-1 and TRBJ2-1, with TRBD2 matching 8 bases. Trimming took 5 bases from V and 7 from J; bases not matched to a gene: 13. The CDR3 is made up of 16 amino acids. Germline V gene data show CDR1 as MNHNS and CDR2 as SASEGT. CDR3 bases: TGTGCCAGCAGTAAACCTAGCGGGCGGATCCTTAATGAGCAGTTCTTC. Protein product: CASSKPSGRILNEQFF.

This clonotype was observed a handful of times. CDR3 sequence: CASSQDLWETQYF. As DNA, the CDR3 is TGCGCCAGCAGCCAAGACTTATGGGAGACCCAGTACTTC. V is TRBV4-3 and J is TRBJ2-5; D is ambiguous. V was trimmed by 0 bases and J by 5 bases, leaving 7 bases between them. The CDR3 loop spans 13 amino acids. The germline V gene has CDR1 LGHNA and CDR2 YSLEER.

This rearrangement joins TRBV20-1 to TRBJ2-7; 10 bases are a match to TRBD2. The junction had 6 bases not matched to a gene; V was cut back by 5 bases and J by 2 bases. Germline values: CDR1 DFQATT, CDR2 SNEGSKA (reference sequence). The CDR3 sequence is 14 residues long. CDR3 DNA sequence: TGCAGTGCTCAACTTAGCGGGAGGACCTACGAGCAGTACTTC. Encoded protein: CSAQLSGRTYEQYF.

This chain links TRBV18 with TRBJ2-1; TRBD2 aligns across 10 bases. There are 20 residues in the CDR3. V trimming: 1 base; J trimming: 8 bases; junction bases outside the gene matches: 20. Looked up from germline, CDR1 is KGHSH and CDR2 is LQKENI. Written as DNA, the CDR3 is TGTGCCAGCTCACCACTCAGGAGGGGGCTAACTAGCGGGAATTTCGATGAGCAGTTCTTC. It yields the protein CASSPLRRGLTSGNFDEQFF. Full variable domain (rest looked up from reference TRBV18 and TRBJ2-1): NAGVMQNPRHLVRRRGQEARLRCSPMKGHSHVYWYRQLPEEGLKFMVYLQKENIIDESGMPKERFSAEFPKEGPSILRIQQVVRGDSAAYFCASSPLRRGLTSGNFDEQFFGPGTRLTVL.

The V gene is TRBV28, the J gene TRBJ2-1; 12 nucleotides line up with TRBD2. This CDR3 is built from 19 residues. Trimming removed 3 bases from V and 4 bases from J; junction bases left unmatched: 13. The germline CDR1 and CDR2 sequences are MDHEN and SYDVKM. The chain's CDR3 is CASSLAPRLAGALYNEQFF. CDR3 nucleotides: TGTGCCAGCAGTTTGGCCCCCCGACTAGCGGGAGCACTATACAATGAGCAGTTCTTC.

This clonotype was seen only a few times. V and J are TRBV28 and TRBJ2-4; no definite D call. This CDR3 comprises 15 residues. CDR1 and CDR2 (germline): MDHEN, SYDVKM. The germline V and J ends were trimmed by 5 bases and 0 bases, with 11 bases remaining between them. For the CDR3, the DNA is TGTGCCAGCAGTGTAACACGGCTAGCCAAAAACATTCAGTACTTC. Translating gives CASSVTRLAKNIQYF.

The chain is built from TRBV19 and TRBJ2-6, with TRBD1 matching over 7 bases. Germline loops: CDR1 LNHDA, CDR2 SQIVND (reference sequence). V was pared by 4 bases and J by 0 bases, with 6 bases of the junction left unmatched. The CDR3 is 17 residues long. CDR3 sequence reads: CASSTVQGVSGANVLTF. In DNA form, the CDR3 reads TGTGCCAGTAGTACTGTGCAGGGGGTCTCTGGGGCCAACGTCCTGACTTTC.

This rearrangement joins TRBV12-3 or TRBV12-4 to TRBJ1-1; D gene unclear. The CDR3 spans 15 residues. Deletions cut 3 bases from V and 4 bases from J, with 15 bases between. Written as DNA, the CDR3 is TGTGCCAGCAGTTTTGGCCCCCGGATCGGCACTGAAGCTTTCTTT. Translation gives CASSFGPRIGTEAFF.

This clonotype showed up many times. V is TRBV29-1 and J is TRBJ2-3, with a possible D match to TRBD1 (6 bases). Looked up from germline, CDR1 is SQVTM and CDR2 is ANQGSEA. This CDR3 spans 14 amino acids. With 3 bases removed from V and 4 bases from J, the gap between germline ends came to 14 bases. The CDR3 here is CSVEVYRAADTQYF. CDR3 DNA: TGCAGCGTTGAGGTGTACAGGGCCGCAGATACGCAGTATTTT.

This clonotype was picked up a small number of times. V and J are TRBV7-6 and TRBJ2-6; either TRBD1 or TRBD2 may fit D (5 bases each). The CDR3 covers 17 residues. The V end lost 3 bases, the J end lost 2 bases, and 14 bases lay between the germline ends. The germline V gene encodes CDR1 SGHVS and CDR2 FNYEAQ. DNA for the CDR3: TGTGCCAGCAGCTTTCTCGTCGGGGCGGCTGGGGCCAACGTCCTGACTTTC. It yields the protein CASSFLVGAAGANVLTF.

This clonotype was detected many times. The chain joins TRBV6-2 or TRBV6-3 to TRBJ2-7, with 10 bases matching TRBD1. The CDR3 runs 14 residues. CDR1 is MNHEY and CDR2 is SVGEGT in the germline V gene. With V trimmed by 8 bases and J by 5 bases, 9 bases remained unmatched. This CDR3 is CASGHGTGDNEQYF. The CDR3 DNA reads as TGTGCCAGCGGGCACGGGACAGGGGACAACGAGCAGTACTTC.

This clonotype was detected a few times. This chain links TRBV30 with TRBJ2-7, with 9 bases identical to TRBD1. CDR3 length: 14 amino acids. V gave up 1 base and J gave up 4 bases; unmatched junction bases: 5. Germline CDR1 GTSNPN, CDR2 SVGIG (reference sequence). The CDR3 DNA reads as TGTGCCTGGAGTGGCTGGGACAGGGAGTACGAGCAGTACTTC. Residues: CAWSGWDREYEQYF.

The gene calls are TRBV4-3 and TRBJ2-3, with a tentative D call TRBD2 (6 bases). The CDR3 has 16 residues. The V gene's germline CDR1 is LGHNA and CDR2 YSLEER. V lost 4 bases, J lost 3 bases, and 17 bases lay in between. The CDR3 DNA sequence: TGCGCCAGCAGCCTGAAGACGGGGGAGCCAACAGATACGCAGTATTTT. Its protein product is CASSLKTGEPTDTQYF.

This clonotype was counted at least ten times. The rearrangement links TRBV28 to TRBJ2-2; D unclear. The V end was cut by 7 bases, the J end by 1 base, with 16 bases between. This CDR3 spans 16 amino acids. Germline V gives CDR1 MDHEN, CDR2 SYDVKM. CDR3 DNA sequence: TGTGCCAGCACCCCCGCTTGGGCGGAGAACACCGGGGAGCTGTTTTTT. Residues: CASTPAWAENTGELFF. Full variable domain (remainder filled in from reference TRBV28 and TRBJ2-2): DVKVTQSSRYLVKRTGEKVFLECVQDMDHENMFWYRQDPGLGLRLIYFSYDVKMKEKGDIPEGYSVSREKKERFSLILESASTNQTSMYLCASTPAWAENTGELFFGEGSRLTVL.

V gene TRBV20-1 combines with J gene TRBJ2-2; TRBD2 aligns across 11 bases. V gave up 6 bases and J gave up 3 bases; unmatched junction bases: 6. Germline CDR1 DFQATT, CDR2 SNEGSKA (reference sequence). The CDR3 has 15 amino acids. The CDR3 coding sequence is TGCAGTGCCGGGGGGACTAGCGGATACACCGGGGAGCTGTTTTTT. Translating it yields CSAGGTSGYTGELFF.

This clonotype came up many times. CDR3 DNA sequence: TGCGCCAGCAGCCAAGGACTAGCGGCTAGATCAGGGCAGTACTTC. Protein product: CASSQGLAARSGQYF. The rearrangement joins TRBV4-3 to TRBJ2-7, with 9 bases that match TRBD2. The CDR3 is 15 residues long. CDR1 is LGHNA, CDR2 YSLEER, per germline. J lost 9 bases, V lost 1 base, and 10 bases had no gene match.

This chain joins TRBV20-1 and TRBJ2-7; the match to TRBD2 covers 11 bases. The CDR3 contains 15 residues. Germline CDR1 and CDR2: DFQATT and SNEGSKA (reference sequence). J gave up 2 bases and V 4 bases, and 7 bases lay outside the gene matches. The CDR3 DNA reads TGCAGTGCTATCGGGACTAGCGGAGCGACCTACGAGCAGTACTTC. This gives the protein CSAIGTSGATYEQYF.